Below are 10 T cell receptor beta chains sequenced from a single sample in a study of blood T cells in healthy people across ages (dated by TCRdb to between 2015 and 2016). Preparation of the library involved 5' RACE. Reads for this sample came from an Illumina HiSeq 2500. A second PCR of about 6 to 11 cycles was run with a J-beta primer mix and a sample-barcoded 5' primer. TCRdb reran the public reads through fastp at Q25 and MiXCR, keeping productive beta chains. For every CDR3 protein sequence, its rows merge into one entry that carries the most common genes and DNA. This sample has some 1 million distinct CDR3 sequences in its table, and under 55% of those were observed once. Approximately 20% of the sample comes from the top ten. The sequenced material came from blood. The receptors stem from a woman aged 55-69 years in good health.

The V and J genes are TRBV20-1 and TRBJ2-7; no definite D call. This CDR3 is 14 amino acids long. The germline CDR1 and CDR2 sequences are DFQATT and SNEGSKA (reference sequence). Between the trimmed V and J ends, which lost 1 base and 0 bases, there was a span of 10 bases. CDR3 residues: CSARAPGSSYEQYF. The CDR3 DNA reads TGCAGTGCTAGAGCCCCAGGAAGCTCCTACGAGCAGTACTTC.

This clonotype turned up a few times. The chain is built from TRBV7-7 and TRBJ2-6; 9 bases are a match to TRBD1. Germline loops: CDR1 SSHAT, CDR2 FNYEAQ (reference sequence). The CDR3 length is 19 residues. After removal of 5 bases from V and 0 bases from J, the junction contained 11 bases not matched to a gene. The CDR3 region is CASSVGTGGGHSGANVLTF. The CDR3, as DNA: TGTGCCAGCAGCGTCGGTACAGGGGGCGGACACTCTGGGGCCAACGTCCTGACTTTC.

The chain recombines TRBV7-3 with TRBJ1-2; TRBD1 agrees at 12 bases. Germline lookup yields CDR1 SGHTA and CDR2 FQGTGA. V lost 4 bases and J lost 11; bases outside the gene matches: 8. The CDR3 totals 14 residues. The CDR3 bases are TGTGCCAGCAGCTCCGGGACAGGGGGCGCAGGGTACACCTTC. Encoded protein: CASSSGTGGAGYTF.

Concerning this clonotype itself: This clone may be a read error of a much larger clone one base away. The CDR3, as DNA: TGCAGCGCTGACGGACGGCGGAATGACGCAGATACGCAGTATTTT. Residues: CSADGRRNDADTQYF. The chain links TRBV29-1 to TRBJ2-3; D ambiguous. Trimming stripped 7 bases from V and 4 bases from J, with 21 bases between. The germline gives CDR1 SQVTM, CDR2 ANQGSEA. CDR3 size: 15 residues.

The rearrangement uses TRBV6-1 and TRBJ2-1; D gene uncertain. There are 13 residues in the CDR3. Trimming took 7 bases from V and 7 from J, leaving 14 bases between them. Germline V lookup: CDR1 MNHNS, CDR2 SASEGT. The CDR3 DNA sequence: TGTGCCAGCACCCAACCGGGTGCGAATGAGCAGTTCTTC. Protein sequence: CASTQPGANEQFF.

The rearrangement links TRBV11-2 to TRBJ2-6, with TRBD2 as a possible D gene (6 bases). CDR1 is SGHAT, CDR2 FQNNGV, per germline. The V gene lost 3 bases and the J gene lost 0 bases, with 18 bases spanning the gap. The CDR3 spans 19 residues. The CDR3 here is CASSFPGGRASSGANVLTF. CDR3 sequence (DNA): TGTGCCAGCAGCTTCCCCGGGGGACGGGCGAGCTCTGGGGCCAACGTCCTGACTTTC.

This clonotype occurred a few times. V is TRBV6-1 and J is TRBJ2-7, with 11 bases identical to TRBD1. The CDR3 contains 14 residues. CDR1 is MNHNS, CDR2 SASEGT, per germline. V dropped 10 bases and J dropped 3; count of bases not matched to a gene: 8. CDR3 protein: CATEKGQGGYEQYF. CDR3 bases: TGTGCCACCGAGAAGGGACAGGGGGGCTACGAGCAGTACTTC.

This chain links TRBV20-1 with TRBJ2-1; 11 positions agree with TRBD2. The J call could be wrong; TRBJ2-7 is a better fit for the DNA end. CDR3 length: 17 residues. Per germline, CDR1 DFQATT and CDR2 SNEGSKA (reference sequence). The DNA for the CDR3 is TGCAGTGCTAGTCCAACTAGCGGGGGTTTCTCCTACAATGAGCAGTACTTC. Translating it yields CSASPTSGGFSYNEQYF.

This clonotype was observed once. The chain has TRBV6-5 and TRBJ2-2; TRBD2 might be the D (6 bases). Germline V lookup: CDR1 MNHEY, CDR2 SVGAGI. Trimming removed 2 bases at V and 6 bases at J, with 19 bases between. The CDR3 sequence is 17 residues long. CDR3 loop: CASSYTLLAGIPGELFF. Written as DNA, the CDR3 is TGTGCCAGCAGTTACACCCTTCTCGCGGGAATCCCCGGGGAGCTGTTTTTT.

The chain has TRBV27 and TRBJ1-1; D remains ambiguous. The length of the CDR3 is 12 residues. Germline lookup yields CDR1 MNHEY and CDR2 SMNVEV (reference sequence). Deletions cut 5 bases from V and 8 bases from J, with 12 bases between. The CDR3 DNA reads TGTGCCAGCAGTGCCCTTACGGGGGAAGCTTTCTTT. Translation gives CASSALTGEAFF.